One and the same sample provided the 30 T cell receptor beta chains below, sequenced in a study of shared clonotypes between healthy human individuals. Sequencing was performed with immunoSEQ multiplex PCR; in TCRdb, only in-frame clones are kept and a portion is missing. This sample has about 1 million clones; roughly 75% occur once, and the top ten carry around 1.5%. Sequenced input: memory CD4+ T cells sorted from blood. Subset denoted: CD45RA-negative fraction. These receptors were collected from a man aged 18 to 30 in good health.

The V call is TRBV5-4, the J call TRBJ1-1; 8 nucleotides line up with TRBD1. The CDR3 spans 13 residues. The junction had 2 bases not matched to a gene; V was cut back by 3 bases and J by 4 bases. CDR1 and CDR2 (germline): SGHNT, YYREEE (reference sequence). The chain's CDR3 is CASSWGQVTEAFF. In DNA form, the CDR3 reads TGTGCCAGCAGCTGGGGACAGGTCACTGAAGCTTTCTTT.

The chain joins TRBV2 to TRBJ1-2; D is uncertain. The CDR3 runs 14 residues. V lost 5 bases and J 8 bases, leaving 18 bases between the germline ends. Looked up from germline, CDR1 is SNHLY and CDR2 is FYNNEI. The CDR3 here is CASSLSDKGGGYTF. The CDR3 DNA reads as TGTGCCAGCAGTCTATCCGACAAAGGCGGCGGCTACACCTTC.

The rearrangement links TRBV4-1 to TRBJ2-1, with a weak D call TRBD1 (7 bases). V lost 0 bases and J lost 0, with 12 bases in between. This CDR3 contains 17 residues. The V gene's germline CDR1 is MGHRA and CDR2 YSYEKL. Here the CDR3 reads CASSQEGGTVSYNEQFF. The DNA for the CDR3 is TGCGCCAGCAGCCAAGAAGGGGGGACAGTCTCCTACAATGAGCAGTTCTTC.

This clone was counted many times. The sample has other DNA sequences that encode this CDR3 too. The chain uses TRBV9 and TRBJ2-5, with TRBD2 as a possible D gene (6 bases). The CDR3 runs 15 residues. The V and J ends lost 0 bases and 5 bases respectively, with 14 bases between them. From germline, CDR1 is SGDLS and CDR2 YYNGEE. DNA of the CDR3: TGTGCCAGCAGCGTAGCGGGTGGGGAGGTGGAGACCCAGTACTTC. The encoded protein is CASSVAGGEVETQYF.

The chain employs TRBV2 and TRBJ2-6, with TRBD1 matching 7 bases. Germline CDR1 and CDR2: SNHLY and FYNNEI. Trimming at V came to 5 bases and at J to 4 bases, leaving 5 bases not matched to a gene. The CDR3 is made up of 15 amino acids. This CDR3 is CASSLTGAGANVLTF. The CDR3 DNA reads TGTGCCAGCAGTCTAACAGGGGCCGGGGCCAACGTCCTGACTTTC.

The CDR3 loop reads CASSRDSHYNEQFF. As DNA, the CDR3 is TGTGCCAGCAGCCGGGACTCCCACTACAATGAGCAGTTCTTC. V usage is TRBV6-1 and J usage is TRBJ2-1, with D perhaps TRBD2 (6 bases). V gave up 6 bases and J gave up 3 bases, with 12 bases separating them. In germline, CDR1 is MNHNS, CDR2 SASEGT. The CDR3 runs 14 residues.

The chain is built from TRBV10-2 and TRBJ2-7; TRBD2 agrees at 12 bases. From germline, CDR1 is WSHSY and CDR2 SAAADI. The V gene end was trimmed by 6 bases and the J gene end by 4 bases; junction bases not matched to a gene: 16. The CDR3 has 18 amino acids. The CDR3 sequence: CASRGDGLAGTPGYEQYF. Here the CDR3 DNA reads TGCGCCAGCAGAGGAGACGGACTAGCGGGGACGCCTGGGTACGAGCAGTACTTC.

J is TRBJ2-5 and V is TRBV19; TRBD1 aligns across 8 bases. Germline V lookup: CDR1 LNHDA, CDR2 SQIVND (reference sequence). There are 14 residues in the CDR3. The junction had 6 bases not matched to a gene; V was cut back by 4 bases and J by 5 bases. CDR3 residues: CASSSTGGYETQYF. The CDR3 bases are TGTGCCAGTAGTAGCACAGGGGGATACGAGACCCAGTACTTC.

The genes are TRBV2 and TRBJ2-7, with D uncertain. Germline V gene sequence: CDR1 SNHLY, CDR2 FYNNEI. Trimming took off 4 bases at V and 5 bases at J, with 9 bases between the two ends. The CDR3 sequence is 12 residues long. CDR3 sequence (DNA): TGTGCCAGCAGTGTAGCTGGAAACGAGCAGTACTTC. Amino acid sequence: CASSVAGNEQYF.

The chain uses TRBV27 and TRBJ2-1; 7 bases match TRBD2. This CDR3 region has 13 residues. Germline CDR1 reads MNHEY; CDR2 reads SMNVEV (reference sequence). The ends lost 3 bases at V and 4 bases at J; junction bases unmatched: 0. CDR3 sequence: CASSLREYNEQFF. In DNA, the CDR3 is TGTGCCAGCAGTTTGCGGGAGTACAATGAGCAGTTCTTC.

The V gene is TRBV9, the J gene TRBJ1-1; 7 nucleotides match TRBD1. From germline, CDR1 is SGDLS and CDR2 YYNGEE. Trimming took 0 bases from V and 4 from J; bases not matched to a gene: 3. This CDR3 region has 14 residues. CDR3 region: CASSVVSGGTEAFF. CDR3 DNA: TGTGCCAGCAGCGTAGTTTCAGGGGGCACTGAAGCTTTCTTT.

The CDR3 reads CASSLVQGAGELFF. For the CDR3, the DNA is TGCGCCAGCAGCTTGGTACAGGGCGCCGGGGAGCTGTTTTTT. The V gene is TRBV5-1, the J gene TRBJ2-2; a weak D match, TRBD1 (6 bases). The V gene's germline CDR1 is SGHRS and CDR2 YFSETQ. Trimming pared 0 bases from V and 6 bases from J, leaving 9 bases between. CDR3 length equals 14 residues.

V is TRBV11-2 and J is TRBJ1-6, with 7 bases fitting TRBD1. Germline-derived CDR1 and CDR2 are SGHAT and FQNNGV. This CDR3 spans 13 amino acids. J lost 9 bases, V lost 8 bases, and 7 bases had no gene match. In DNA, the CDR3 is TGTGCCAGCCAGGGACAGTCAGGTTCACCCCTCCACTTT. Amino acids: CASQGQSGSPLHF.

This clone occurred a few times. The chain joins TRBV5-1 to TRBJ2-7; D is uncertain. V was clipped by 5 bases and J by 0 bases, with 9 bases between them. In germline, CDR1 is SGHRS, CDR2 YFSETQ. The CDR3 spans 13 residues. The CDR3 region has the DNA TGCGCCAGCAGATATGGCAGCTCCTACGAGCAGTACTTC. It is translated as CASRYGSSYEQYF.

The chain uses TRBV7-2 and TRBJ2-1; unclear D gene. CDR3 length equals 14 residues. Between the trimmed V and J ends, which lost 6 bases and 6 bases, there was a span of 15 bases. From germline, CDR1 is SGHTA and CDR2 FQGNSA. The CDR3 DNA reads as TGTGCCAGCAGGCTGGGCGGAGTGGGCAATGAGCAGTTCTTC. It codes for CASRLGGVGNEQFF.

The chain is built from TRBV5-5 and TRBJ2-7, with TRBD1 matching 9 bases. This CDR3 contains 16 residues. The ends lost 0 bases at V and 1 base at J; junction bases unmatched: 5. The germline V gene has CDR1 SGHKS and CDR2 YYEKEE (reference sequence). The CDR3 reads CASSLATGGLSYEQYF. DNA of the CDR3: TGTGCCAGCAGCTTGGCCACAGGGGGCTTATCCTACGAGCAGTACTTC.

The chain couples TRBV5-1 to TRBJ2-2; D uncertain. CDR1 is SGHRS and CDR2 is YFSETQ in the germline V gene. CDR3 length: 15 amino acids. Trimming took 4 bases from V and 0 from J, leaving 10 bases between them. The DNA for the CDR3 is TGCGCCAGCAGCCCGCGATTATCGAACACCGGGGAGCTGTTTTTT. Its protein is CASSPRLSNTGELFF.

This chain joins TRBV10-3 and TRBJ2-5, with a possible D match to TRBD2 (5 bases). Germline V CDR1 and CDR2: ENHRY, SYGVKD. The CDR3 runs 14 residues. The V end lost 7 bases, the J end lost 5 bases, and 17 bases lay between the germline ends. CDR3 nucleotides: TGTGCCATCATGGAAGAGGGCCCCGTCGAGACCCAGTACTTC. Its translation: CAIMEEGPVETQYF.

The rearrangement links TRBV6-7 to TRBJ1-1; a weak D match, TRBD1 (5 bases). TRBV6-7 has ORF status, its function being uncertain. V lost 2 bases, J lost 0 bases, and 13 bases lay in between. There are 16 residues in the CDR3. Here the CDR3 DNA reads TGTGCCAGCAGTTACGGAATGGGGGAGGTGAACACTGAAGCTTTCTTT. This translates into CASSYGMGEVNTEAFF.

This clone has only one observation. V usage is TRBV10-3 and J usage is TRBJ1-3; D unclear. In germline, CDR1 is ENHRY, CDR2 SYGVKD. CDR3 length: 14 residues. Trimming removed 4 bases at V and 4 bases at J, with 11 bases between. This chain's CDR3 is CAISGVVAGNTIYF. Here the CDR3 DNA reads TGTGCCATCAGTGGAGTGGTTGCGGGAAACACCATATATTTT.

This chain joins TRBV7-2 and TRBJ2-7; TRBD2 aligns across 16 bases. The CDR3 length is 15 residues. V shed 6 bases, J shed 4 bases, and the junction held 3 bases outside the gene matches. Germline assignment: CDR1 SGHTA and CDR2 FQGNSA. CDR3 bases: TGTGCCAGCAGTCGGGGACTAGCGGGAGGGTACGAGCAGTACTTC. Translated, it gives CASSRGLAGGYEQYF.

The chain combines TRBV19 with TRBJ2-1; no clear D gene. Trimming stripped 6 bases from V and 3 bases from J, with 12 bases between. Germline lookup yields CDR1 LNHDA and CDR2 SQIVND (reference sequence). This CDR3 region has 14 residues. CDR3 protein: CASSLVRNYNEQFF. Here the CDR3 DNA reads TGTGCCAGTAGCCTAGTACGCAACTACAATGAGCAGTTCTTC. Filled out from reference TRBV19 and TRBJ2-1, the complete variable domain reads DGGITQSPKYLFRKEGQNVTLSCEQNLNHDAMYWYRQDPGQGLRLIYYSQIVNDFQKGDIAEGYSVSREKKESFPLTVTSAQKNPTAFYLCASSLVRNYNEQFFGPGTRLTVL.

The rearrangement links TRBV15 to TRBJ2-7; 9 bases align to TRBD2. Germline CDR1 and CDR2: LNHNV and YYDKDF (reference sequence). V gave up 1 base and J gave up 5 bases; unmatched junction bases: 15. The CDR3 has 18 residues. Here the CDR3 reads CATSRVRPGTSFIHEQYF. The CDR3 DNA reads TGTGCCACCAGCAGAGTCCGCCCCGGGACTAGCTTTATCCACGAGCAGTACTTC.

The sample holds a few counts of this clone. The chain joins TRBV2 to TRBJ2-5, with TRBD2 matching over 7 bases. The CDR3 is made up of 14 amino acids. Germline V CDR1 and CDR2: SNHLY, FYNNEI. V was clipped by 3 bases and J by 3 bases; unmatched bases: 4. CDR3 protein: CASSDGTIEETQYF. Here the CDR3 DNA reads TGTGCCAGCAGTGATGGGACTATAGAAGAGACCCAGTACTTC.

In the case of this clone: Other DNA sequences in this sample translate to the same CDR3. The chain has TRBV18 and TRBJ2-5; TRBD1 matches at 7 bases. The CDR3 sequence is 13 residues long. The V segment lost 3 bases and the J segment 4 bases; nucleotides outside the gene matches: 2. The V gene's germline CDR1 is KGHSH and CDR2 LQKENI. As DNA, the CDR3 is TGTGCCAGCTCACCCCGACAGGGAGAGACCCAGTACTTC. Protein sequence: CASSPRQGETQYF.

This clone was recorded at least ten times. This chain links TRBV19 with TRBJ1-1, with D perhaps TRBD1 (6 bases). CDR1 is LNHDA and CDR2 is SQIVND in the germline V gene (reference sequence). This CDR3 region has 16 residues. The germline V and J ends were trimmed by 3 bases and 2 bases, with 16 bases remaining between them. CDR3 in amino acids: CASSIYGAGTNTEAFF. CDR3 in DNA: TGTGCCAGTAGTATCTATGGGGCAGGGACAAACACTGAAGCTTTCTTT.

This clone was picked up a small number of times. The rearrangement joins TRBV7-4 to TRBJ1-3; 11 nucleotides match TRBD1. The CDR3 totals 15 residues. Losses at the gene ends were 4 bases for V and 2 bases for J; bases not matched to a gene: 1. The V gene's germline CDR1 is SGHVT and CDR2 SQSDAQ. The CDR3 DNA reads TGTGCCAGCAGCTCGGACAGGGGGCCTGGAAACACCATATATTTT. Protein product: CASSSDRGPGNTIYF.

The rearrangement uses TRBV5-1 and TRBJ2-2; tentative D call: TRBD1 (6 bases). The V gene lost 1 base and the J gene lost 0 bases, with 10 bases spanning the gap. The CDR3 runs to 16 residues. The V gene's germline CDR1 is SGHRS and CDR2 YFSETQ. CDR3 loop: CASSLSGGANTGELFF. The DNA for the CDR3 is TGCGCCAGCAGCTTGAGTGGGGGCGCGAACACCGGGGAGCTGTTTTTT.

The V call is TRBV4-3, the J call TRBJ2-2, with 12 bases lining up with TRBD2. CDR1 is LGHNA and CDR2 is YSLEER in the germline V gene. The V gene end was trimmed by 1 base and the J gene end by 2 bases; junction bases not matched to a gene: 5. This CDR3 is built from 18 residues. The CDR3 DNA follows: TGCGCCAGCAGCCAAGCGCCGGGACTAGCGGGTAACACCGGGGAGCTGTTTTTT. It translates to CASSQAPGLAGNTGELFF.

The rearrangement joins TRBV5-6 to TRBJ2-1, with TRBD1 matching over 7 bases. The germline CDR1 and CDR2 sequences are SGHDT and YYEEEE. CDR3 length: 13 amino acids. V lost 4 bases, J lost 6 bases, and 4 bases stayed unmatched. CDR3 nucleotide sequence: TGTGCCAGCAGCCGGGACAGAAGCAATGAGCAGTTCTTC. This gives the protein CASSRDRSNEQFF. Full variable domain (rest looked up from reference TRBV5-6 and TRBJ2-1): DAGVTQSPTHLIKTRGQQVTLRCSPKSGHDTVSWYQQALGQGPQFIFQYYEEEERQRGNFPDRFSGHQFPNYSSELNVNALLLGDSALYLCASSRDRSNEQFFGPGTRLTVL.